The rows below give T cell receptor beta chains drawn from one sample of a study of CD8 T cells in ankylosing spondylitis. Using its own MiXCR run on the 5' RACE reads, TCRdb lists one record per CDR3 protein. The sample has 450,000 to 550,000 distinct CDR3 sequences; about 5.7% are singletons. The specimen was blood, either unsorted or a sorted T cell fraction (not recorded which). These receptor sequences come from a male donor with ankylosing spondylitis. CDR3s include the opening cysteine and the closing phenylalanine or tryptophan. D genes are given only for firm matches. The listing skips clone size in some rows; elsewhere it reads once, few, many or a size class.

d_call,j_call,clone_size,v_call,cdr3_aa,cdr3_nt
.,TRBJ2-3,many,TRBV7-9,CASSPWGPTDTQYF,TGTGCCAGCAGCCCTTGGGGACCCACAGATACGCAGTATTTT
.,TRBJ2-4,many,TRBV21-1,CAIPEPLAKNIQYF,TGTGCCATACCCGAGCCCTTAGCCAAAAACATTCAGTACTTC
.,TRBJ2-1,many,TRBV20-1,CSARGASNNEQFF,TGCAGTGCTAGAGGGGCCTCCAACAATGAGCAGTTCTTC
TRBD1,TRBJ2-5,.,TRBV20-1,CSALTGRMGAGETQYF,TGCAGTGCTTTGACAGGGAGAATGGGCGCGGGAGAGACCCAGTACTTC
TRBD1,TRBJ1-3,.,TRBV20-1,CSAREGTGTDTIYF,TGCAGTGCTAGAGAGGGGACAGGGACGGACACCATATATTTT
TRBD2,TRBJ2-3,many,TRBV7-9,CASSYDPAGTADTQYF,TGTGCCAGCAGCTATGACCCAGCGGGAACGGCAGATACGCAGTATTTT
.,TRBJ2-1,many,TRBV4-2,CASSQGGPVPDNEQFF,TGTGCCAGCAGCCAAGGGGGTCCGGTCCCTGACAATGAGCAGTTCTTC
.,TRBJ1-4,many,TRBV20-1,CSASVAPQGRISAEKLFF,TGCAGTGCTTCCGTCGCCCCTCAGGGGCGGATTAGTGCGGAAAAACTGTTTTTT
.,TRBJ1-5,.,TRBV20-1,CSASPRGQYSNQPQHF,TGCAGTGCTAGTCCCAGAGGCCAGTATAGCAATCAGCCCCAGCATTTT
.,TRBJ2-6,few,TRBV3-1,CASSLKASGANVLTF,TGTGCCAGCAGCCTTAAAGCCTCTGGGGCCAACGTCCTGACTTTC
TRBD2,TRBJ2-1,few,TRBV20-1,CCARIGGSSYNEQFF,TGCTGTGCTAGAATAGGCGGGAGCTCCTACAATGAGCAGTTCTTC
TRBD1,TRBJ1-2,few,TRBV30,CAWRPSDRGFYGYTF,TGTGCCTGGAGGCCCTCGGACAGGGGATTCTATGGCTACACCTTC
TRBD2,TRBJ2-7,many,TRBV5-1,CASSLDSGFTYEQYF,TGCGCCAGCAGCTTGGATAGCGGGTTCACCTACGAGCAGTACTTC
TRBD1,TRBJ1-2,few,TRBV24-1,CATSDPTGGPTNYGYTF,TGTGCCACCAGTGATCCCACAGGGGGCCCGACTAACTATGGCTACACCTTC
TRBD1,TRBJ2-5,many,TRBV5-1,CASSTGQGQETQYF,TGCGCCAGCAGCACGGGACAGGGACAAGAGACCCAGTACTTC
TRBD2,TRBJ2-2,few,TRBV20-1,CSARKAGTSGKTGELFF,TGCAGTGCTAGAAAAGCTGGGACTAGCGGGAAAACCGGGGAGCTGTTTTTT
.,TRBJ2-1,many,TRBV20-1,CSARVWEAHNEQFF,TGCAGTGCTAGAGTATGGGAGGCCCACAATGAGCAGTTCTTC
.,TRBJ1-1,many,TRBV29-1,CSGNKLGLSEAFF,TGCAGCGGGAATAAACTAGGGCTATCAGAAGCTTTCTTT
.,TRBJ1-1,many,TRBV12-3/TRBV12-4,CASGLGWGEAFF,TGTGCCAGCGGCTTAGGTTGGGGTGAAGCTTTCTTT
.,TRBJ1-2,many,TRBV29-1,CSARGSWEYGYTF,TGCAGCGCGCGGGGGAGCTGGGAGTATGGCTACACCTTC
TRBD2,TRBJ2-1,many,TRBV7-2,CASRRSGGAYEQFF,TGTGCCAGCAGAAGGAGCGGGGGGGCCTATGAGCAGTTCTTC
.,TRBJ2-1,many,TRBV29-1,CSVGGRLRNEQFF,TGCAGCGTTGGCGGCAGGTTAAGGAATGAGCAGTTCTTC
TRBD1,TRBJ1-5,many,TRBV6-1,CASREGQANNQPQHF,TGTGCCAGCAGGGAAGGACAGGCCAACAATCAGCCCCAGCATTTT
.,TRBJ2-1,many,TRBV7-9,CASSLGQGVVDEQFF,TGTGCCAGCAGCTTAGGTCAGGGAGTTGTGGATGAGCAGTTCTTC
TRBD2,TRBJ2-1,many,TRBV24-1,CATSESKREREQFF,TGTGCCACCAGTGAATCCAAGCGGGAGCGAGAGCAGTTCTTC
.,TRBJ1-1,many,TRBV5-6,CASSLGSGPGGTEAFF,TGTGCCAGCAGCTTGGGGTCGGGGCCCGGGGGGACTGAAGCTTTCTTT
.,TRBJ2-3,many,TRBV6-5,CASRDSATQYF,TGTGCCAGCAGGGACAGTGCCACGCAGTATTTT
.,TRBJ1-1,many,TRBV7-2,CASSLGDGRVAFF,TGTGCCAGCAGCTTAGGTGACGGCAGGGTAGCTTTCTTT
TRBD1,TRBJ1-1,many,TRBV12-3/TRBV12-4,CASSPTGEKAFF,TGTGCCAGCAGTCCGACAGGGGAAAAGGCTTTCTTT
.,TRBJ2-5,many,TRBV7-7,CAVGPQETQYF,TGTGCTGTGGGACCTCAAGAGACCCAGTACTTC
TRBD2,TRBJ2-3,few,TRBV20-1,CSSLTSGSYTQYF,TGCAGTTCTTTGACTAGCGGGAGTTATACGCAGTATTTT
TRBD1,TRBJ1-2,.,TRBV27,CASREQGRPGYTF,TGTGCCAGCAGGGAACAGGGGAGACCCGGCTACACCTTC
.,TRBJ1-2,many,TRBV4-2,CASSQTAGEDGYTF,TGTGCCAGCAGCCAAACAGCAGGGGAGGATGGCTACACCTTC
.,TRBJ2-3,many,TRBV12-3/TRBV12-4,CASSLRRDTQYF,TGTGCCAGCAGTTTAAGAAGGGATACGCAGTATTTT
.,TRBJ2-4,many,TRBV29-1,CSVEKEVEGNIQYF,TGCAGCGTTGAAAAGGAGGTGGAGGGAAACATTCAGTACTTC
.,TRBJ1-2,many,TRBV4-2,CASSQEAGDYGYTF,TGTGCCAGCAGCCAAGAAGCAGGGGACTATGGCTACACCTTC
.,TRBJ2-7,many,TRBV10-3,CAISESTIWVGYEQYF,TGTGCCATCAGTGAGTCCACCATCTGGGTTGGGTACGAGCAGTACTTC
.,TRBJ2-7,many,TRBV7-9,CASSLRGHPSYEQYF,TGTGCCAGCAGCTTACGGGGACACCCCTCCTACGAGCAGTACTTC
.,TRBJ2-2,many,TRBV7-2,CASSLISSNTGELFF,TGTGCCAGCAGCTTGATATCGTCGAACACCGGGGAGCTGTTTTTT
TRBD1,TRBJ2-5,many,TRBV12-3/TRBV12-4,CASSPPWTGGETQYF,TGTGCCAGCAGTCCGCCCTGGACAGGGGGAGAGACCCAGTACTTC
TRBD2,TRBJ2-1,.,TRBV7-2,CASSFSGLAGGLNEQFF,TGTGCCAGCAGCTTCTCGGGACTAGCGGGAGGGCTTAATGAGCAGTTCTTC
.,TRBJ1-3,many,TRBV6-1,CASRNTGIPGNTIYF,TGTGCCAGCAGAAACACAGGGATCCCTGGAAACACCATATATTTT
.,TRBJ2-2,.,TRBV6-1,CASSELGMGELFF,TGTGCCAGCAGTGAACTAGGAATGGGGGAGCTGTTTTTT
.,TRBJ1-4,few,TRBV2,CATTRQAKLFF,TGTGCCACCACTCGACAGGCAAAACTGTTTTTT
.,TRBJ2-1,many,TRBV12-3/TRBV12-4,CASRISRLNEQFF,TGTGCCAGCAGAATTAGTCGGCTCAATGAGCAGTTCTTC
TRBD2,TRBJ2-3,many,TRBV29-1,CSAEGLRGGADTQYF,TGCAGCGCAGAAGGGCTGCGGGGGGGAGCAGATACGCAGTATTTT
TRBD1,TRBJ2-7,many,TRBV4-3,CASSHSRDRGGYEQYF,TGCGCCAGCAGCCATTCGAGGGACAGGGGAGGCTACGAGCAGTACTTC
.,TRBJ2-1,.,TRBV4-1,CASSQDLLNNEQFF,TGCGCCAGCAGCCAAGATTTACTCAACAATGAGCAGTTCTTC
TRBD2,TRBJ2-7,many,TRBV20-1,CSARGLAGDNEQYF,TGCAGTGCTAGGGGACTAGCGGGAGACAACGAGCAGTACTTC
.,TRBJ1-2,many,TRBV9,CASSVAWQDYGYTF,TGTGCCAGCAGCGTAGCTTGGCAAGACTATGGCTACACCTTC
.,TRBJ2-5,many,TRBV11-1,CASSLGRALGHPTWETQYF,TGTGCCAGCAGCTTAGGTCGGGCCTTGGGACACCCAACATGGGAGACCCAGTACTTC
TRBD2,TRBJ2-1,many,TRBV7-8,CASSLRPGGDPIRNEQFF,TGTGCCAGCAGCTTAAGACCGGGAGGGGACCCAATCCGGAATGAGCAGTTCTTC
.,TRBJ2-6,few,TRBV4-1,CASSHPRAGSSGANVLTF,TGCGCCAGCAGCCATCCCAGGGCAGGAAGCTCTGGGGCCAACGTCCTGACTTTC
TRBD2,TRBJ2-1,many,TRBV5-5,CASSSRTSALNNEQFF,TGTGCCAGCAGCTCCCGGACTAGTGCGTTGAACAATGAGCAGTTCTTC
TRBD1,TRBJ2-3,many,TRBV4-2,CASSQGQGRLDTQYF,TGTGCCAGCAGCCAAGGACAGGGGAGGTTAGATACGCAGTATTTT